The 30 T cell receptor beta chains reported below all come from one sample, sequenced in a study of blood T cell repertoires in COVID-19. The assay was immunoSEQ multiplex PCR, and TCRdb's table has in-frame clones only and misses some. Counted here are around 270,000 clones, approximately 92% occurring once; the ten biggest clones make up under 3%. Input material: peripheral blood. The receptors derive from a person under 35 with COVID-19, enrolled during active disease.

Only one count was recorded for this clone. The V call is TRBV7-8, the J call TRBJ2-3; 7 positions match TRBD2. Germline V gene sequence: CDR1 SGHVS, CDR2 FQNEAQ. The V and J ends lost 5 bases and 0 bases, in that order; junction bases with no gene match: 11. The CDR3 extends over 17 amino acids. CDR3 protein: CASSPGGGRTSTDTQYF. Here the CDR3 DNA reads TGTGCCAGCAGCCCGGGGGGAGGGCGCACGAGCACAGATACGCAGTATTTT.

The chain joins TRBV27 to TRBJ2-5; D perhaps matches TRBD2 (5 bases). This CDR3 contains 13 residues. CDR1 is MNHEY, CDR2 SMNVEV, per germline (reference sequence). V was trimmed by 8 bases and J by 4 bases, leaving 14 bases between them. The CDR3 here is CASAFIGGETQYF. The CDR3 region has the DNA TGTGCCAGCGCCTTCATAGGAGGAGAGACCCAGTACTTC.

This chain links TRBV19 with TRBJ1-5, with D hard to call. This CDR3 is built from 17 residues. Germline-derived CDR1 and CDR2 are LNHDA and SQIVND (reference sequence). The ends were cut back, 5 bases at V and 2 bases at J, with 19 bases in the middle. The CDR3, as DNA: TGTGCCAGTAGTGGCCGGAGGTCCGGTGATGGCAATCAGCCCCAGCATTTT. Translated, it gives CASSGRRSGDGNQPQHF.

The chain combines TRBV29-1 with TRBJ2-1; TRBD1 matches at 11 bases. The CDR3 totals 14 residues. Germline CDR1 is SQVTM and CDR2 is ANQGSEA. V lost 8 bases, J lost 5 bases, and 8 bases stayed unmatched. The CDR3 sequence is CSTEGQGGNNEQFF. CDR3 coding DNA: TGCAGCACAGAGGGACAGGGGGGGAACAATGAGCAGTTCTTC.

This clone was observed a single time. The chain carries TRBV28 and TRBJ1-2, with TRBD1 matching 7 bases. The germline gives CDR1 MDHEN, CDR2 SYDVKM. The J segment lost 4 bases and the V segment lost 10 bases, leaving 15 bases of the junction unmatched. This CDR3 has 15 amino acids. The CDR3 DNA follows: TGTGCCATTCCACAACAAAGAGGGGGCGGCTATGGCTACACCTTC. Its protein product is CAIPQQRGGGYGYTF.

This chain links TRBV7-3 with TRBJ2-2, with 11 positions matching TRBD1. CDR3 size: 16 residues. CDR1 and CDR2 from the germline V gene are SGHTA and FQGTGA. V dropped 5 bases and J dropped 7; count of bases not matched to a gene: 9. This CDR3 is CASSATGTGGYGELFF. The CDR3 DNA follows: TGTGCCAGCAGCGCAACCGGGACAGGGGGATACGGGGAGCTGTTTTTT.

The V and J genes are TRBV5-6 and TRBJ2-7, with no clear D. CDR3 size: 14 residues. V dropped 0 bases and J dropped 5 bases, with 12 bases sitting between them. Germline V gene data show CDR1 as SGHDT and CDR2 as YYEEEE. CDR3 sequence (DNA): TGTGCCAGCAGCTTGGGATTCGGGTTCCACGAGCAGTACTTC. Its translation: CASSLGFGFHEQYF.

With regard to this clone: At one end, the junction sequence differs from germline, possibly due to a read error. This chain uses TRBV29-1 with TRBJ1-2, with D tentatively TRBD1 (5 bases). The CDR3 extends over 11 amino acids. Germline V gene sequence: CDR1 SQVTM, CDR2 ANQGSEA. The CDR3 loop reads CSAEGDYGYIF. CDR3 DNA: TGCAGCGCCGAAGGGGACTATGGCTACATCTTC.

The V call is TRBV7-3, the J call TRBJ2-3; 10 nucleotides line up with TRBD2. Germline V lookup: CDR1 SGHTA, CDR2 FQGTGA. Trimming at V came to 5 bases and at J to 4 bases, leaving 6 bases not matched to a gene. This CDR3 spans 15 amino acids. The CDR3: CASSLPAGGPDTQYF. DNA of the CDR3: TGTGCCAGCAGCCTACCAGCGGGAGGGCCAGATACGCAGTATTTT.

The V call is TRBV4-1, the J call TRBJ1-1; perhaps TRBD1 as D (5 bases). This CDR3 comprises 14 residues. Germline loops: CDR1 MGHRA, CDR2 YSYEKL. Deletions cut 4 bases from V and 2 bases from J, with 11 bases between. The CDR3 DNA reads as TGCGCCAGCAGCCTTTTCAGGGAAAACACTGAAGCTTTCTTT. Its protein is CASSLFRENTEAFF.

The chain links TRBV11-2 to TRBJ2-7; 11 bases line up with TRBD2. V was pared by 4 bases and J by 0 bases, with 8 bases of the junction left unmatched. The CDR3 is made up of 17 amino acids. Germline V gives CDR1 SGHAT, CDR2 FQNNGV. CDR3 loop: CASSYSGLAESSYEQYF. The CDR3 region has the DNA TGTGCCAGCAGCTATTCGGGACTAGCGGAGAGCTCCTACGAGCAGTACTTC.

The CDR3 loop is CASRGPKEFKNIQYF. CDR3 DNA sequence: TGTGCCAGCAGAGGCCCCAAGGAGTTCAAAAACATTCAGTACTTC. V usage is TRBV7-2 and J usage is TRBJ2-4; no definite D call. The germline V and J ends were trimmed by 6 bases and 3 bases, with 15 bases remaining between them. The CDR3 sequence is 15 residues long. The V gene's germline CDR1 is SGHTA and CDR2 FQGNSA.

V gene TRBV6-2 or TRBV6-3 combines with J gene TRBJ2-3; D ambiguous. The CDR3 has 12 amino acids. Germline CDR1 and CDR2: MNHEY and SVGEGT. V shed 6 bases and J shed 4 bases, with 8 bases lying between them. This chain's CDR3 is CASSSHPDTQYF. The CDR3, as DNA: TGTGCCAGCAGCTCACACCCAGATACGCAGTATTTT.

The CDR3 nucleotides are TGTGCCAGCAGCCCTAGCGAGACAGATACGCAGTATTTT. Residues: CASSPSETDTQYF. The chain joins TRBV11-2 to TRBJ2-3, with D maybe TRBD2 (6 bases). CDR1 is SGHAT, CDR2 FQNNGV, per germline. The CDR3 is 13 residues long. V was pared by 5 bases and J by 3 bases, with 9 bases between.

The gene calls are TRBV24-1 and TRBJ2-2; no clear D. Germline values: CDR1 KGHDR, CDR2 SFDVKD. Trimming took 6 bases from V and 1 from J, leaving 17 bases between them. The CDR3 runs 17 residues. The chain's CDR3 is CATSSLESRKNTGELFF. In DNA, the CDR3 is TGTGCCACCAGTTCGCTGGAGAGTAGGAAGAACACCGGGGAGCTGTTTTTT.

The chain combines TRBV28 with TRBJ2-5; no clear D. The CDR3 is 13 amino acids. The V and J ends lost 3 bases and 0 bases respectively, with 5 bases between them. Germline loops: CDR1 MDHEN, CDR2 SYDVKM. CDR3 coding DNA: TGTGCCAGCAGTTTTCAGAACCAAGAGACCCAGTACTTC. Protein: CASSFQNQETQYF.

The rearrangement links TRBV14 to TRBJ1-2; unclear D gene. The V end lost 4 bases, the J end lost 8 bases, and 26 bases lay between the germline ends. Germline assignment: CDR1 SGHDN and CDR2 FVKESK. The CDR3 sequence is 17 residues long. The chain's CDR3 is CASSRSGPGAVTLGYTF. CDR3 bases: TGTGCCAGCAGCCGTTCTGGCCCTGGAGCCGTAACTCTCGGCTACACCTTC.

This chain links TRBV6-5 with TRBJ2-1, with 7 bases fitting TRBD2. Germline V lookup: CDR1 MNHEY, CDR2 SVGAGI. Trimming cost V 4 bases and J 7 bases; bases outside gene matches: 4. This CDR3 region has 13 residues. In nucleotides, the CDR3 is TGTGCCAGCAGTTTTGGGAGGGCGAATGAGCAGTTCTTC. Amino acid sequence: CASSFGRANEQFF.

This clone occurred once. This chain links TRBV2 with TRBJ1-2; TRBD1 matches at 7 bases. J lost 6 bases, V lost 3 bases, and 4 bases had no gene match. CDR3 size: 13 residues. The V gene's germline CDR1 is SNHLY and CDR2 FYNNEI. The CDR3 spells CASSDDRVDGYTF. CDR3 nucleotide sequence: TGTGCCAGCAGTGATGACAGGGTGGATGGCTACACCTTC.

The CDR3 reads CASKTERGLRGETQYF. Here the CDR3 DNA reads TGTGCCAGCAAAACTGAGCGGGGCTTACGGGGAGAGACCCAGTACTTC. The J gene is TRBJ2-5, the V gene TRBV28; TRBD2 agrees at 7 bases. This CDR3 is built from 16 residues. The junction had 15 bases not matched to a gene; V was cut back by 7 bases and J by 4 bases. Germline CDR1 reads MDHEN; CDR2 reads SYDVKM.

The CDR3 nucleotides are TGTGCCTGGAGTGAAGGAGGGGATACCTACGAGCAGTACTTC. This codes for CAWSEGGDTYEQYF. The V gene is TRBV30, the J gene TRBJ2-7; perhaps TRBD2 as D (6 bases). The length of the CDR3 is 14 residues. In germline, CDR1 is GTSNPN, CDR2 SVGIG (reference sequence). Trimming left V 1 base short and J 2 bases short, with 12 bases between.

V is TRBV24-1 and J is TRBJ2-5, with 7 nucleotides matching TRBD1. The trim removed 12 bases at V and 1 base at J, leaving 10 bases unmatched. CDR3 length equals 14 residues. The germline gives CDR1 KGHDR, CDR2 SFDVKD. The CDR3 DNA follows: TGTGCCTCGGACCACCGACAGGGCCAAGAGACCCAGTACTTC. Translating it yields CASDHRQGQETQYF.

The V gene is TRBV5-5, the J gene TRBJ2-5; D not certain. The germline V gene has CDR1 SGHKS and CDR2 YYEKEE (reference sequence). V was cut by 1 base and J by 5 bases, with 9 bases left in between. The CDR3 totals 13 residues. The CDR3 sequence is CASSLSVSETQYF. The CDR3 region has the DNA TGTGCCAGCAGCTTGAGCGTCTCGGAGACCCAGTACTTC.

The rearrangement links TRBV5-1 to TRBJ2-2; TRBD1 matches 7 bases. The junction had 4 bases not matched to a gene; V was cut back by 1 base and J by 4 bases. The germline V gene encodes CDR1 SGHRS and CDR2 YFSETQ. This CDR3 has 15 residues. The CDR3 DNA sequence: TGCGCCAGCAGCTTGCAACAGGGGAGCACCGGGGAGCTGTTTTTT. This translates into CASSLQQGSTGELFF.

V usage is TRBV27 and J usage is TRBJ2-2; unclear D gene. V lost 6 bases, J lost 1 base, and 9 bases lay in between. In germline, CDR1 is MNHEY, CDR2 SMNVEV (reference sequence). CDR3 length equals 14 residues. The CDR3 region has the DNA TGTGCCAGCAGCCCGTACATGAACACCGGGGAGCTGTTTTTT. Translation: CASSPYMNTGELFF.

This clone is a singleton in its sample. The chain carries TRBV5-5 and TRBJ2-3, with 8 bases identical to TRBD1. The CDR3 consists of 14 residues. With 3 bases clipped from V and 5 bases from J, the junction kept 5 bases outside the gene matches. CDR1 SGHKS and CDR2 YYEKEE come from the germline V gene (reference sequence). Written as DNA, the CDR3 is TGTGCCAGCAGCTCCGGACAGGGTGTAGATACGCAGTATTTT. It is translated as CASSSGQGVDTQYF.

The rearrangement links TRBV2 to TRBJ2-7, with 8 bases lining up with TRBD2. The CDR3 sequence is 14 residues long. V gave up 8 bases and J gave up 5 bases; unmatched junction bases: 11. Germline V CDR1 and CDR2: SNHLY, FYNNEI. The CDR3 DNA follows: TGTGCCAGCGGAAGCGGGAGCCTCAAACACGAGCAGTACTTC. This translates into CASGSGSLKHEQYF.

CDR3 in DNA: TGCAGCGTTGCAGCGGGAGATGGCTATGAGCAGTTCTTC. The encoded protein is CSVAAGDGYEQFF. V usage is TRBV29-1 and J usage is TRBJ2-1, with 8 bases aligning to TRBD2. The V and J ends lost 4 bases and 8 bases, in that order; junction bases with no gene match: 7. The CDR3 sequence is 13 residues long. Germline CDR1 and CDR2: SQVTM and ANQGSEA.

This clone was found a few times. The rearrangement links TRBV25-1 to TRBJ2-1, with 8 bases aligning to TRBD2. Trimming took 3 bases from V and 6 from J; bases not matched to a gene: 13. CDR3 length equals 17 residues. Germline V gene lookup returns CDR1 MGHDK and CDR2 SYGVNS. CDR3 sequence (DNA): TGTGCCAGCAGTGATAGCGAGCGGGAGTCAGACCGCAATGAGCAGTTCTTC. It yields the protein CASSDSERESDRNEQFF. Full variable domain (remainder filled in from reference TRBV25-1 and TRBJ2-1): EADIYQTPRYLVIGTGKKITLECSQTMGHDKMYWYQQDPGMELHLIHYSYGVNSTEKGDLSSESTVSRIRTEHFPLTLESARPSHTSQYLCASSDSERESDRNEQFFGPGTRLTVL.

The chain uses TRBV9 and TRBJ2-2, with 7 bases identical to TRBD1. V gave up 4 bases and J gave up 0 bases; unmatched junction bases: 6. The V gene's germline CDR1 is SGDLS and CDR2 YYNGEE. The CDR3 consists of 16 residues. This CDR3 is CASSLSGQTNTGELFF. The CDR3 DNA is TGTGCCAGCAGCCTTTCGGGACAGACGAACACCGGGGAGCTGTTTTTT.